Shown below are 28 T cell receptor beta chains from a single sample sequenced in a study of cytomegalovirus exposure and HLA in healthy donors (dated by TCRdb to 2017 to 2019). Library prep was done by the immunoSEQ multiplex PCR assay. For the multiplex PCR, a mixture combining 60 forward primers for TCR Vbeta segments and 13 reverse primers for TCR Jbeta segments was used. The table was pulled from immuneACCESS by TCRdb, which kept in-frame rearrangements only. Such tables lose some clones; where checked, under half of the loss comes from unresolved V genes, and the rest has no known cause. The sample table holds 120,000 or so clones, of which less than 85% were seen once. The leading ten clones occupy around 15% of the sample. The source material was PBMCs. The origin of the receptors is a man aged 25-45 years in good health and CMV-seropositive.

The rearrangement joins TRBV10-2 to TRBJ2-5; D is ambiguous. V gave up 4 bases and J gave up 11 bases, with 14 bases separating them. Germline V gene data show CDR1 as WSHSY and CDR2 as SAAADI. This CDR3 is 12 amino acids long. Written as DNA, the CDR3 is TGCGCCAGCAGTGTTGGGTTTTTGGAGCAGTACTTC. Translating gives CASSVGFLEQYF.

J is TRBJ2-7 and V is TRBV7-3; D is perhaps TRBD1 (6 bases). This CDR3 region has 13 residues. In germline, CDR1 is SGHTA, CDR2 FQGTGA. V was shortened by 5 bases and J by 4 bases, with 12 bases between the two germline ends. Written as DNA, the CDR3 is TGTGCCAGCAGCAGAACTCAGGGGTACGAGCAGTACTTC. This translates into CASSRTQGYEQYF.

The chain has TRBV5-1 and TRBJ2-7; D possibly corresponds to TRBD1 (8 bases). The CDR3 extends over 14 amino acids. Trimming stripped 3 bases from V and 5 bases from J, with 15 bases between. Germline CDR1 SGHRS, CDR2 YFSETQ. CDR3 loop: CASSWGGQVHEQYF. Written as DNA, the CDR3 is TGCGCCAGCAGCTGGGGGGGACAGGTCCACGAGCAGTACTTC.

DNA of the CDR3: TGCGCCAGCAGCTCCCCGGGCAGGGGGCACATCACTGAAGCTTTCTTT. This sequence encodes CASSSPGRGHITEAFF. The chain joins TRBV5-1 to TRBJ1-1; TRBD1 agrees at 8 bases. The CDR3 covers 16 residues. The germline gives CDR1 SGHRS, CDR2 YFSETQ. The ends lost 3 bases at V and 4 bases at J; junction bases unmatched: 11.

V usage is TRBV28 and J usage is TRBJ2-7, with 9 bases that match TRBD1. J gave up 4 bases and V 5 bases, and 9 bases lay outside the gene matches. Per germline, CDR1 MDHEN and CDR2 SYDVKM. The length of the CDR3 is 15 residues. The DNA for the CDR3 is TGTGCCAGCAGTGAACCGGGACAGGGAGTTTACGAGCAGTACTTC. Translated: CASSEPGQGVYEQYF.

CDR3 bases: TGTGCCAGTAGTACAAGAGACTCCTACGAGCAGTACTTC. Protein: CASSTRDSYEQYF. The rearrangement uses TRBV19 and TRBJ2-5; the D is unclear. The end of the DNA aligns better with TRBJ2-7, so the J call may be wrong. Germline loops: CDR1 LNHDA, CDR2 SQIVND (reference sequence). This CDR3 comprises 13 residues.

The chain is built from TRBV19 and TRBJ2-5, with 14 nucleotides matching TRBD2. Germline V gene sequence: CDR1 LNHDA, CDR2 SQIVND (reference sequence). V dropped 4 bases and J dropped 5; count of bases not matched to a gene: 6. CDR3 length: 16 amino acids. CDR3 sequence: CASSTLTSGGAETQYF. The CDR3 DNA sequence: TGTGCCAGTAGTACCCTGACTAGCGGGGGGGCGGAGACCCAGTACTTC.

The chain links TRBV9 to TRBJ2-2; D is possibly TRBD1 (6 bases). Germline CDR1 SGDLS, CDR2 YYNGEE. CDR3 size: 12 residues. V was clipped by 4 bases and J by 8 bases, with 9 bases between them. This chain's CDR3 is CASSSTGGELFF. The CDR3 DNA sequence: TGTGCCAGCAGCTCAACAGGGGGGGAGCTGTTTTTT.

This clone appeared once. The rearrangement uses TRBV5-1 and TRBJ2-5, with D possibly being TRBD1 (5 bases). This CDR3 is 13 amino acids long. Per germline, CDR1 SGHRS and CDR2 YFSETQ. With 6 bases removed from V and 5 bases from J, the gap between germline ends came to 14 bases. CDR3 DNA: TGCGCCAGCACCGGCTGGGGCAGGGAGACCCAGTACTTC. It specifies CASTGWGRETQYF.

V gene TRBV5-1 combines with J gene TRBJ2-1; TRBD1 matches 9 bases. Germline CDR1 and CDR2: SGHRS and YFSETQ. V shed 5 bases and J 2 bases; nucleotides not matched to a gene: 5. This CDR3 region has 15 residues. CDR3 coding DNA: TGCGCCAGCAGAAGAACAGGGGGCCCCTACAATGAGCAGTTCTTC. Amino acids: CASRRTGGPYNEQFF.

This clone was picked up a small number of times. The chain uses TRBV4-2 and TRBJ2-2, with 11 bases fitting TRBD2. The trim removed 4 bases at V and 0 bases at J, leaving 7 bases unmatched. Germline CDR1 reads LGHNA; CDR2 reads YNFKEQ. CDR3 size: 18 residues. CDR3 in DNA: TGTGCCAGCAGCCCTCTGGGTAGCGGGGGGGCGAACACCGGGGAGCTGTTTTTT. Its translation: CASSPLGSGGANTGELFF.

The chain uses TRBV2 and TRBJ2-4; D unclear. Germline values: CDR1 SNHLY, CDR2 FYNNEI. Between the trimmed V and J ends, which lost 5 bases and 0 bases, there was a span of 8 bases. There are 14 residues in the CDR3. In DNA form, the CDR3 reads TGTGCCAGCAGTTCTCCCCTAGCCAAAAACATTCAGTACTTC. It codes for CASSSPLAKNIQYF.

V gene TRBV19 combines with J gene TRBJ1-5; D is perhaps TRBD1 (6 bases). In germline, CDR1 is LNHDA, CDR2 SQIVND (reference sequence). Trimming shortened V by 3 bases and J by 5 bases, and 14 bases separated the two germline ends. The CDR3 is 15 amino acids. CDR3 amino acids: CASSIAGRGHQPQHF. The CDR3 DNA sequence: TGTGCCAGTAGTATTGCGGGCAGGGGTCATCAGCCCCAGCATTTT.

The V and J genes are TRBV7-9 and TRBJ1-3; a possible D gene is TRBD1 (5 bases). Trimming took 2 bases from V and 4 from J, leaving 12 bases between them. Germline V gene data show CDR1 as SEHNR and CDR2 as FQNEAQ (reference sequence). The CDR3 consists of 15 residues. The CDR3 sequence: CASSLPGSGGNTIYF. In DNA form, the CDR3 reads TGTGCCAGCAGCTTACCAGGGTCAGGAGGAAACACCATATATTTT. Using reference TRBV7-9 and TRBJ1-3 for the parts outside the CDR3, the full variable domain is DTGVSQNPRHKITKRGQNVTFRCDPISEHNRLYWYRQTLGQGPEFLTYFQNEAQLEKSRLLSDRFSAERPKGSFSTLEIQRTEQGDSAMYLCASSLPGSGGNTIYFGEGSWLTVV.

The chain employs TRBV9 and TRBJ2-2; 8 nucleotides agree with TRBD2. Germline CDR1 is SGDLS and CDR2 is YYNGEE. V gave up 0 bases and J gave up 3 bases; unmatched junction bases: 7. This CDR3 region has 17 residues. Here the CDR3 reads CASSVEPRGGHTGELFF. The DNA for the CDR3 is TGTGCCAGCAGCGTAGAACCCCGGGGGGGACACACCGGGGAGCTGTTTTTT.

V usage is TRBV30 and J usage is TRBJ1-4; tentatively, D is TRBD1 (6 bases). V lost 3 bases, J lost 4 bases, and 18 bases lay in between. Germline V gene lookup returns CDR1 GTSNPN and CDR2 SVGIG (reference sequence). This CDR3 spans 16 amino acids. CDR3 nucleotides: TGTGCCTGGAGGGCACTCCGGACAGCCGGTAATGAAAAACTGTTTTTT. As protein: CAWRALRTAGNEKLFF.

V and J are TRBV30 and TRBJ1-6, with D unclear. The CDR3 contains 15 residues. Between the trimmed V and J ends, which lost 2 bases and 5 bases, there was a span of 13 bases. Germline CDR1 is GTSNPN and CDR2 is SVGIG (reference sequence). CDR3 sequence reads: CAWSTGSADNSPLHF. CDR3 nucleotide sequence: TGTGCCTGGAGTACCGGGTCCGCCGATAATTCACCCCTCCACTTT. The whole variable domain, remainder taken from reference TRBV30 and TRBJ1-6, is SQTIHQWPATLVQPVGSPLSLECTVEGTSNPNLYWYRQAAGRGLQLLFYSVGIGQISSEVPQNLSASRPQDRQFILSSKKLLLSDSGFYLCAWSTGSADNSPLHFGNGTRLTVT.

The chain uses TRBV2 and TRBJ1-3, with 9 bases aligning to TRBD1. This CDR3 comprises 16 residues. Germline CDR1 and CDR2: SNHLY and FYNNEI. V lost 4 bases and J lost 3; bases outside the gene matches: 7. CDR3 region: CASSGTGTGFGNTIYF. The DNA of the CDR3 is TGTGCCAGCAGTGGAACCGGGACAGGGTTTGGAAACACCATATATTTT.

The rearrangement uses TRBV6-1 and TRBJ2-2, with 7 bases lining up with TRBD1. The V gene end was trimmed by 2 bases and the J gene end by 6 bases; junction bases not matched to a gene: 15. The CDR3 is made up of 18 amino acids. CDR1 is MNHNS, CDR2 SASEGT, per germline. CDR3 DNA sequence: TGTGCCAGCAGTGAAAGAGTAGGACAGGAGTGGAAACCCGGGGAGCTGTTTTTT. Translation: CASSERVGQEWKPGELFF.

This rearrangement joins TRBV29-1 to TRBJ2-3; 7 nucleotides align to TRBD2. This CDR3 has 18 residues. Germline V gives CDR1 SQVTM, CDR2 ANQGSEA. The V gene end was trimmed by 5 bases and the J gene end by 0 bases; junction bases not matched to a gene: 17. The CDR3 DNA follows: TGCAGCGTTCATGCCCGGGCCCCGACTAGCCCTAGCACAGATACGCAGTATTTT. Amino acid sequence: CSVHARAPTSPSTDTQYF.

The CDR3 spells CASSLEGVSYEQYF. CDR3 sequence (DNA): TGTGCCAGCAGCTTAGAGGGGGTCTCCTACGAGCAGTACTTC. The chain recombines TRBV7-8 with TRBJ2-5, with D possibly TRBD1 on 6 matching bases. The J call could be wrong; TRBJ2-7 is a better fit for the DNA end. Germline loops: CDR1 SGHVS, CDR2 FQNEAQ. The CDR3 length is 14 residues.

Concerning this clone: An end of the junction does not agree with germline; a read error may underlie this. The rearrangement uses TRBV5-1 and TRBJ2-1; 9 bases fit TRBD2. Germline V gives CDR1 SGHRS, CDR2 YFSETQ. The CDR3 consists of 14 residues. The CDR3 region has the DNA TGCGCCAGCAGCATCACAGATAATAGCGGGAGCAAGATCTTC. Residues: CASSITDNSGSKIF.

The chain carries TRBV29-1 and TRBJ2-5; 8 positions match TRBD2. This CDR3 region has 13 residues. The germline V gene has CDR1 SQVTM and CDR2 ANQGSEA. Unmatched junction bases numbered 8, after V lost 7 bases and J lost 4 bases. In DNA form, the CDR3 reads TGCAGCGCCGAGCGGGGGACGGGAGAGACCCAGTACTTC. The encoded protein is CSAERGTGETQYF. The full variable domain, rest sourced from reference TRBV29-1 and TRBJ2-5, is SAVISQKPSRDICQRGTSLTIQCQVDSQVTMMFWYRQQPGQSLTLIATANQGSEATYESGFVIDKFPISRPNLTFSTLTVSNMSPEDSSIYLCSAERGTGETQYFGPGTRLLVL.

The chain is built from TRBV27 and TRBJ1-4; TRBD1 matches 10 bases. The V gene's germline CDR1 is MNHEY and CDR2 SMNVEV (reference sequence). The CDR3 consists of 17 residues. V was pared by 5 bases and J by 0 bases, with 6 bases of the junction left unmatched. CDR3 coding DNA: TGTGCCAGCAGTCTACGACAGGGGGCACCAACTAATGAAAAACTGTTTTTT. Encoded protein: CASSLRQGAPTNEKLFF.

This chain connects TRBV9 to TRBJ2-7, with D perhaps matching TRBD1 (6 bases). The CDR3 length is 14 residues. CDR1 is SGDLS, CDR2 YYNGEE, per germline. V was shortened by 2 bases and J by 5 bases, with 14 bases between the two germline ends. CDR3 amino acids: CASSVGQWVNEQYF. The DNA for the CDR3 is TGTGCCAGCAGCGTTGGACAGTGGGTAAACGAGCAGTACTTC.

This chain's CDR3 is CASSQSSRGLGEKLFF. The CDR3 region has the DNA TGTGCCAGCAGCCAAAGTAGCAGGGGGCTGGGGGAAAAACTGTTTTTT. This chain uses TRBV2 with TRBJ1-4; 8 bases line up with TRBD1. This CDR3 contains 16 residues. V gave up 6 bases and J gave up 8 bases; unmatched junction bases: 14. Germline V CDR1 and CDR2: SNHLY, FYNNEI.

This clone was found a few times. This chain links TRBV30 with TRBJ2-5; TRBD1 aligns across 7 bases. The CDR3 covers 14 residues. Trimming took 2 bases from V and 2 from J; bases not matched to a gene: 5. Germline V gives CDR1 GTSNPN, CDR2 SVGIG (reference sequence). The CDR3 here is CAWSPRDRQETQYF. The DNA for the CDR3 is TGTGCCTGGAGTCCACGGGACAGACAAGAGACCCAGTACTTC.

The chain uses TRBV6-1 and TRBJ1-5, with 7 bases identical to TRBD1. The CDR3 spans 15 residues. The junction had 10 bases not matched to a gene; V was cut back by 6 bases and J by 5 bases. Per germline, CDR1 MNHNS and CDR2 SASEGT. The CDR3, as DNA: TGTGCCAGCAGGATGGGACAGAGAGTCGATCAGCCCCAGCATTTT. Protein sequence: CASRMGQRVDQPQHF.